This T cell receptor beta chain was identified in a study of untreated major depressive disorder. The donors were all European-descended. General study points: The sequencing tests were limited to three preselected Vbeta families. Depressed patients' CD4+ T cells carried increased TRBV05-01 (Vbeta 5.1) usage versus control CD4+ T cells. A comparatively small sample limits the generalizability of these findings. Private clones made up every subject's top five TRBV05-01 clones.

This clone was seen a handful of times. The antigen remains undetermined. V shed 2 bases, J shed 4 bases, and the junction held 6 bases outside the gene matches. The CDR3 extends over 15 amino acids. Looked up from germline, CDR1 is SNHLY and CDR2 is FYNNEI. Data came from immunoSEQ multiplex PCR; TCRdb stores just in-frame clones and leaves some out. Here the sample spans under 20,000 clones, roughly 90% being singletons. Material: CD4+ T cells from PBMCs. This clonotype was obtained from a woman in her thirties or forties with major depressive disorder. The chain has TRBV2 and TRBJ1-1; TRBD1 aligns across 8 bases. The CDR3 loop reads CASSEIGQGITEAFF. The DNA of the CDR3 is TGTGCCAGCAGTGAAATAGGACAGGGCATCACTGAAGCTTTCTTT.